The clone carrying this T cell receptor beta chain was seen a single time. What it binds is not known. The CDR3 runs to 15 residues. V lost 5 bases and J 8 bases, leaving 18 bases between the germline ends. This entry comes from a study of T cell repertoires in cytomegalovirus infection. Across the study: Indications came from public TCR beta signatures; they pointed to CMV infection and to a matching HLA type.

Each CDR3 protein is one row after TCRdb ran MiXCR on the reads. The data show around 39,000 distinct CDR3 sequences, 40% to 65% seen once. The chain couples TRBV12-3 or TRBV12-4 to TRBJ1-4; D not certain. The sample here was CD8+ T cells from cultured PBMCs, taken from culture after CMV antigen stimulation. This receptor was identified in a human donor in good health (CMV status not recorded). Some clones in this sample may be carry-over from other donors' samples. The CDR3 DNA reads as TGTGCCAGCAGTGTAAGAAAGGCAAGAAGGGAAAAACTGTTTTTT. It yields the protein CASSVRKARREKLFF.